The rows below give T cell receptor beta chains drawn from one sample of a study of shared clonotypes between healthy human individuals. Method: immunoSEQ multiplex PCR; TCRdb's copy keeps in-frame clones and lacks some. Of 2 million to 2.5 million clones in the sample, 95% were seen once. Sequencing was performed on naive CD4+ T cells sorted from blood. These receptors came from a man between 18 and 35 years old in good health. Both conserved end residues are part of each CDR3. A D gene is named only where the DNA matches it firmly. A clone size is listed for some rows: how often the clone was seen (once, few, many), or a class if it is expanded.

size,D,length,J,V,DNA,CDR3
-,-,13,TRBJ2-2,TRBV2,TGTGCCAGCAGGACGGAAAACACCGGGGAGCTGTTTTTT,CASRTENTGELFF
-,-,12,TRBJ2-3,TRBV6-5,TGTGCCAGCAGCCAAGGATCAGATACGCAGTATTTT,CASSQGSDTQYF
-,TRBD1,15,TRBJ2-1,TRBV7-9,TGTGCCAGCAGCTCAGGACAGGGGGCAATCAATGAGCAGTTCTTC,CASSSGQGAINEQFF
-,-,13,TRBJ1-2,TRBV6-5,TGTGCCAGCAGTTACACCGCCCGACGGAGGCTCACCTTC,CASSYTARRRLTF
-,-,15,TRBJ1-1,TRBV7-8,TGTGCCAGCAGCTTATGGGTCAGCGTGAACACTGAAGCTTTCTTT,CASSLWVSVNTEAFF
once,-,14,TRBJ1-4,TRBV2,TGTGCCAGCAGGGATACAGGGTTGCGGGAAAAACTGTTTTTT,CASRDTGLREKLFF
-,TRBD1,15,TRBJ1-2,TRBV7-2,TGTGCCAGCAGCTTAGTGTGGGAAAACAGGGGGGTAGACACCTTC,CASSLVWENRGVDTF
-,-,13,TRBJ2-2,TRBV5-1,TGCGCCAGCAGCCTCGCGAACACCGGGGAGCTGTTTTTT,CASSLANTGELFF
-,TRBD1,15,TRBJ1-2,TRBV9,TGTGCCAGCAGCGCCAGGACAGGTTTAAACTATGGCTACACCTTC,CASSARTGLNYGYTF
-,TRBD1,15,TRBJ1-3,TRBV6-5,TGTGCCAGCAGAAGGGACAGCCTCTCTGGAAACACCATATATTTT,CASRRDSLSGNTIYF